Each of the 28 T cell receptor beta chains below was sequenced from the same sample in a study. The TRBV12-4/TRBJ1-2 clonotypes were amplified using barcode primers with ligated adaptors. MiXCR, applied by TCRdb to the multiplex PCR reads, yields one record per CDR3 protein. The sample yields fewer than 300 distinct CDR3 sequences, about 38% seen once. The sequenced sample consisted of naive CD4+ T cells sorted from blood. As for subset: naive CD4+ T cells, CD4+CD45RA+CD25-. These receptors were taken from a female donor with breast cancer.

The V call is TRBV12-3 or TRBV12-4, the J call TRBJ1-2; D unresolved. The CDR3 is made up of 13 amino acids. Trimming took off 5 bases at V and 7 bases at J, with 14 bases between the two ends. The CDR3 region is CASSSSESGGYTF. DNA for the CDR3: TGTGCCAGCAGTAGTTCGGAATCTGGTGGCTACACCTTC.

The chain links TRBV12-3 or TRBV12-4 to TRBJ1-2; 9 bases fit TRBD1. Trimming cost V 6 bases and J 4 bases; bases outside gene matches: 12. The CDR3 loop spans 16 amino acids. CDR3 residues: CASRAPLDRGSYGYTF. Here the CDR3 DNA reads TGTGCCAGCAGAGCGCCTTTGGACAGGGGTAGCTATGGCTACACCTTC.

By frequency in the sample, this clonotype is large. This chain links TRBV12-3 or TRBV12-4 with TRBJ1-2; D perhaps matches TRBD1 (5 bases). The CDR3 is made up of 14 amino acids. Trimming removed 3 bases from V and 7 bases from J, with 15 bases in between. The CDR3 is CASSFLNQGFGYTF. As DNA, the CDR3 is TGTGCCAGCAGTTTCCTGAATCAGGGTTTTGGCTACACCTTC.

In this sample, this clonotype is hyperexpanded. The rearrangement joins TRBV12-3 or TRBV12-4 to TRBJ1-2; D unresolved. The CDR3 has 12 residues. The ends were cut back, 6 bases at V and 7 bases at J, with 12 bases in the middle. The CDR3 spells CASSWRRGGYTF. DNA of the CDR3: TGTGCCAGCAGCTGGAGACGGGGTGGCTACACCTTC.

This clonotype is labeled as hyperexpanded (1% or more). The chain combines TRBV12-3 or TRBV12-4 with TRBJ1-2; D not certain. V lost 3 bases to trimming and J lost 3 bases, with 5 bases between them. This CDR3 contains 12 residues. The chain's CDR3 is CASSLRDYGYTF. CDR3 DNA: TGTGCCAGCAGTTTGCGGGACTATGGCTACACCTTC.

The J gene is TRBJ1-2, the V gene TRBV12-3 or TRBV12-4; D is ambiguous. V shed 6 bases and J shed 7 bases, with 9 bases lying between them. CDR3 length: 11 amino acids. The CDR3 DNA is TGTGCCAGCAGGGGCCCCGGTGGCTACACCTTC. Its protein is CASRGPGGYTF.

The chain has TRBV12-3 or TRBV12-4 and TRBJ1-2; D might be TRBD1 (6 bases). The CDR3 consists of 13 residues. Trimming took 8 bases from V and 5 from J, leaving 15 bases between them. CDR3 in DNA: TGTGCCAGCCGGGACACCGCGTTTTATGGCTACACCTTC. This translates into CASRDTAFYGYTF.

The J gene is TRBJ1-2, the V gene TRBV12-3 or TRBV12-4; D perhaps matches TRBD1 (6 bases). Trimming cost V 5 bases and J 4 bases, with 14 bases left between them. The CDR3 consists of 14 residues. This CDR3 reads CASSPGQLPYGYTF. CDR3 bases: TGTGCCAGCAGTCCCGGACAGTTACCCTATGGCTACACCTTC.

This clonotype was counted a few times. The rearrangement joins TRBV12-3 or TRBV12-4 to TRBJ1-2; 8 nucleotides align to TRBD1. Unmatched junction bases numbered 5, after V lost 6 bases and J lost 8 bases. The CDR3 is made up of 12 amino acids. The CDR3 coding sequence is TGTGCCAGCAGCATGACAGGGGAAGGCTACACCTTC. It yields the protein CASSMTGEGYTF.

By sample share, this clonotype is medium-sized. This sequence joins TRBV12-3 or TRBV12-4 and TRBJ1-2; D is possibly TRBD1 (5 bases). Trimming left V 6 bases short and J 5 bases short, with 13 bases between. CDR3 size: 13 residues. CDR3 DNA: TGTGCCAGCAGGGATGGGGACCTTTATGGCTACACCTTC. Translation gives CASRDGDLYGYTF.

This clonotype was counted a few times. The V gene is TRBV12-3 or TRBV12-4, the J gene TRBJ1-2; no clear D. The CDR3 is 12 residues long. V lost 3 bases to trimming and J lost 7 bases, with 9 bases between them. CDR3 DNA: TGTGCCAGCAGTTTCGTGGCAGTTGGCTACACCTTC. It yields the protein CASSFVAVGYTF.

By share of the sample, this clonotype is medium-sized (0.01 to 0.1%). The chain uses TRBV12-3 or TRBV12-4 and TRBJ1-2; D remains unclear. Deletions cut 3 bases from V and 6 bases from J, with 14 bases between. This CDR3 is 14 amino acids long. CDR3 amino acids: CASSFVRRQDGYTF. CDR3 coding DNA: TGTGCCAGCAGTTTCGTACGGCGTCAAGATGGCTACACCTTC.

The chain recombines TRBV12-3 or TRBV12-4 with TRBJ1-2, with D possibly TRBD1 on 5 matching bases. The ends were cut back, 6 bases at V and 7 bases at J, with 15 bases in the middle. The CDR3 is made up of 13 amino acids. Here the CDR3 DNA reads TGTGCCAGCAGCAACCCAGGGTTCCCTGGCTACACCTTC. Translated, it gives CASSNPGFPGYTF.

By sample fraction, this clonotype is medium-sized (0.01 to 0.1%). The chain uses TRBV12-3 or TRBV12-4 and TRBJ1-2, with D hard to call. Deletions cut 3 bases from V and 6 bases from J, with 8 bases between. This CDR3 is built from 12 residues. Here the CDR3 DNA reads TGTGCCAGCAGTTTCGCGGACGATGGCTACACCTTC. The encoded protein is CASSFADDGYTF.

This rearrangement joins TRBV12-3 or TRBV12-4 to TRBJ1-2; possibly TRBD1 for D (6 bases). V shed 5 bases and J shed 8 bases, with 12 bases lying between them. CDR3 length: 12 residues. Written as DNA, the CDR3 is TGTGCCAGCAGTACAGGGAGGGAAGGCTACACCTTC. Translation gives CASSTGREGYTF.

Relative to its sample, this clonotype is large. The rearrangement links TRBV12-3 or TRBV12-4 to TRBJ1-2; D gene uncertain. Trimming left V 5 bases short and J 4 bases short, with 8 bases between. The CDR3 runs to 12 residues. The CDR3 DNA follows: TGTGCCAGCAGTGTAGGTGGCTATGGCTACACCTTC. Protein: CASSVGGYGYTF.

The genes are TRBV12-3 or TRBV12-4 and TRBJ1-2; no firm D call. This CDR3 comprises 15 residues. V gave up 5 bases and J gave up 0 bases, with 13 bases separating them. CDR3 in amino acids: CASSVLATPNYGYTF. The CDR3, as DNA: TGTGCCAGCAGTGTACTTGCAACTCCTAACTATGGCTACACCTTC.

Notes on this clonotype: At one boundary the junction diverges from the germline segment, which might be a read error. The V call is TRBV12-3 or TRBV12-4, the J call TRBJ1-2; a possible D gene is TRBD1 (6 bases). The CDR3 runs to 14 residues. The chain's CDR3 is CANSLGTFGYGYTF. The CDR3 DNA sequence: TGTGCCAACAGTTTAGGGACATTCGGCTATGGCTACACCTTC.

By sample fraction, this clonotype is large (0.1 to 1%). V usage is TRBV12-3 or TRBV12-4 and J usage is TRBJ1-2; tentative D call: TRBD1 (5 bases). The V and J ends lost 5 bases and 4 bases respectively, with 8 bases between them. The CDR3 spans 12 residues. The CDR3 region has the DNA TGTGCCAGCAGTCAGGGCACCTATGGCTACACCTTC. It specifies CASSQGTYGYTF.

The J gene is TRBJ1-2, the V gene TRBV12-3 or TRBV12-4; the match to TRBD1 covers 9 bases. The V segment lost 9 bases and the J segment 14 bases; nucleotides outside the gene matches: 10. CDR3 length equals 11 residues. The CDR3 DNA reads TGTGCCAGTCACCTTCCGGGACAGGGTACCTTC. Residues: CASHLPGQGTF.

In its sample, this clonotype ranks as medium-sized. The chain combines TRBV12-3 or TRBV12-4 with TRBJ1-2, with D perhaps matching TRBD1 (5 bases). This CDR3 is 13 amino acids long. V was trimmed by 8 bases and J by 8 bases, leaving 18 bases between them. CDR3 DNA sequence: TGTGCCAGCCGCCCCAGCAGGGATCGGGGCTACACCTTC. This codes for CASRPSRDRGYTF.

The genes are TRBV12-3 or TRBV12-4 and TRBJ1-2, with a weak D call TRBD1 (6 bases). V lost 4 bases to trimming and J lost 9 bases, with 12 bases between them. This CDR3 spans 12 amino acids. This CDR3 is CASSYRDGCYTF. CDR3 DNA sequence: TGTGCCAGCAGTTACAGGGACGGATGCTACACCTTC.

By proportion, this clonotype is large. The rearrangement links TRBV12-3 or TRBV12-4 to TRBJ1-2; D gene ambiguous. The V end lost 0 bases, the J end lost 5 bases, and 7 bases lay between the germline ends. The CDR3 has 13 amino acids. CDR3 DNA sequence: TGTGCCAGCAGTTTAGCGCGGCCTTATGGCTACACCTTC. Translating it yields CASSLARPYGYTF.

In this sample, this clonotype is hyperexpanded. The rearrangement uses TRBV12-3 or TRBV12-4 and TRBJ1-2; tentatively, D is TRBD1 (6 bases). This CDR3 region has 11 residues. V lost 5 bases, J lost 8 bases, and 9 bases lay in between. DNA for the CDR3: TGTGCCAGCAGTACAGGGTTCGGCTACACCTTC. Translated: CASSTGFGYTF.

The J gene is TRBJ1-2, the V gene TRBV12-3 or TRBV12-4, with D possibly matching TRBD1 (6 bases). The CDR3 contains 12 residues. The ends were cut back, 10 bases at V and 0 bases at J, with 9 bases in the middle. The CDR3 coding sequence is TGTGCCACCGGGACATCTAACTATGGCTACACCTTC. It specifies CATGTSNYGYTF.

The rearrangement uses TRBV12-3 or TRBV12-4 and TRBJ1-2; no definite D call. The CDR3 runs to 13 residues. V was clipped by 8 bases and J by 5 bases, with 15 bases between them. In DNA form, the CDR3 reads TGTGCCAGCTCACAGTCCAAAGCATATGGCTACACCTTC. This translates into CASSQSKAYGYTF.

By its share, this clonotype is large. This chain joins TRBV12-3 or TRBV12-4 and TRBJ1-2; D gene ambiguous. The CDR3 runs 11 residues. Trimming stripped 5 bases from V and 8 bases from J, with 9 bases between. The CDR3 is CASSRELGYTF. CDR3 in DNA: TGTGCCAGCAGTCGGGAGTTGGGCTACACCTTC.

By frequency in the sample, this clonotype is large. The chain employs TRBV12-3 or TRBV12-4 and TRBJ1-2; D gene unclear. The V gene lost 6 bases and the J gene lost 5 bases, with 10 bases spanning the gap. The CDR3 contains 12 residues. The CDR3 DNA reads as TGTGCCAGCAGCCCCGGACTGTATGGCTACACCTTC. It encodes CASSPGLYGYTF.